This T cell receptor (beta chain) was observed in a study of a mutant IDH1 vaccine in newly diagnosed glioma. Study overall: Vaccines began 4-6 weeks after radiotherapy alone, or with temozolomide cycles. Prior therapy was radiotherapy, temozolomide, or both; most received both.

The data were produced by immunoSEQ multiplex PCR, yet TCRdb's version contains in-frame clones alone and is incomplete. The data contain tens of thousands of clones, about 89% of them singletons. Time point of the sample: week 23, last vaccination. The study gave 300 ug of mutant IDH1 20-mer peptide per vaccine dose, with topical imiquimod. Details on this clone: Its target is unknown.

Germline V gene lookup returns CDR1 SGHTA and CDR2 FQGNSA. Losses at the gene ends were 1 base for V and 5 bases for J; bases not matched to a gene: 17. This CDR3 is 19 amino acids long. The rearrangement joins TRBV7-2 to TRBJ1-5; 7 nucleotides line up with TRBD1. This TCR came from a man aged 40-49 years with glioma. The source material was PBMCs, sampled from a glioma patient whose treatment included an IDH1 peptide vaccine. CDR3 loop: CASSLVMVLVGGRYQPQHF. The CDR3, as DNA: TGTGCCAGCAGCTTAGTAATGGTCCTAGTAGGGGGCCGGTATCAGCCCCAGCATTTT. Combining the CDR3 with reference TRBV7-2 and TRBJ1-5 gives the whole variable domain GAGVSQSPSNKVTEKGKDVELRCDPISGHTALYWYRQSLGQGLEFLIYFQGNSAPDKSGLPSDRFSAERTGGSVSTLTIQRTQQEDSAVYLCASSLVMVLVGGRYQPQHFGDGTRLSIL.